This TCR beta chain derives from a study of T cell responses to AZD1222 COVID-19 vaccine. Study information: Researchers grouped second doses given at about 4 or about 12 weeks into one pool. Study outcomes and limitations: Of spike-specific TCRs, nearly half reportedly target regions left unmutated in variants. The study found vaccine-associated CD4 TCRs spanning spike, dominant at 160-218 and 743-854.

In the case of this clone: Its antigen is undetermined.

V lost 4 bases, J lost 3 bases, and 3 bases stayed unmatched. The CDR3 is 15 amino acids. Germline CDR1 and CDR2: SGHNT and YENEEA. Clones were sequenced by immunoSEQ multiplex PCR, and TCRdb holds only the in-frame ones, with some missing. The sample has roughly 150,000 clones, about nine tenths seen once; the top ten hold over 3.5%. This sample comprised peripheral blood, obtained on day 0 of AZD1222 vaccination. The receptor was isolated from an adult in good health. The rearrangement links TRBV11-3 to TRBJ2-7; TRBD2 aligns across 13 bases. This CDR3 reads CASSSGLAGDYEQYF. In DNA form, the CDR3 reads TGTGCCAGCAGCTCTGGACTAGCGGGGGACTACGAGCAGTACTTC.